These T cell receptor beta chains were read from a single sample in a study of beta chain features in type 1 diabetes. Generated by immunoSEQ multiplex PCR, the TCRdb table keeps only in-frame clones and is missing some. The data show fewer than 150,000 clones, 6.5% to 8.5% seen once. The sequencing sample was made of central memory CD4+ T cells from blood. These receptor sequences come from a woman younger than 45 in good health. The CDR3 runs from the conserved cysteine through the conserved F or W. D genes are given only for firm matches. Some rows mark clone size as missing; the rest say once, few, many or name a class of expanded clone.

V gene: TRBV5-1; J gene: TRBJ2-7; D gene: TRBD1; clone size: -; CDR3 protein: CASRMQPSTGAIPYEQYF; CDR3 DNA: TGCGCCAGCAGGATGCAGCCCTCGACAGGGGCGATACCCTACGAGCAGTACTTC
V gene: TRBV7-6; J gene: TRBJ1-5; D gene: TRBD1; clone size: few; CDR3 protein: CASSLERGPPQHF; CDR3 DNA: TGTGCCAGCAGCTTAGAAAGGGGGCCGCCCCAGCATTTT
V gene: TRBV25-1; J gene: TRBJ2-4; D gene: -; clone size: -; CDR3 protein: CASSFTGVKNIQYF; CDR3 DNA: TGTGCCAGCAGTTTTACGGGAGTCAAAAACATTCAGTACTTC
V gene: TRBV9; J gene: TRBJ2-3; D gene: TRBD1; clone size: -; CDR3 protein: CASSFRDRDTDTQYF; CDR3 DNA: TGTGCCAGCAGCTTCCGGGACAGAGACACAGATACGCAGTATTTT
V gene: TRBV25-1; J gene: TRBJ1-2; D gene: TRBD1; clone size: -; CDR3 protein: CASSGTGGYNYGYTF; CDR3 DNA: TGTGCCAGCAGTGGGACAGGGGGCTATAACTATGGCTACACCTTC
V gene: TRBV19; J gene: TRBJ1-2; D gene: TRBD1; clone size: many; CDR3 protein: CASSPADRAYGYTF; CDR3 DNA: TGTGCCAGTAGCCCCGCCGACAGGGCCTATGGCTACACCTTC
V gene: TRBV30; J gene: TRBJ2-3; D gene: TRBD1; clone size: -; CDR3 protein: CAWSFAGTASTDTQYF; CDR3 DNA: TGTGCCTGGAGCTTCGCCGGGACAGCAAGCACAGATACGCAGTATTTT
V gene: TRBV2; J gene: TRBJ2-2; D gene: TRBD1; clone size: -; CDR3 protein: CASRTDRGSDTGELFF; CDR3 DNA: TGTGCCAGCAGAACTGACAGGGGATCGGACACCGGGGAGCTGTTTTTT
V gene: TRBV7-2; J gene: TRBJ2-7; D gene: TRBD2; clone size: -; CDR3 protein: CASSQDLAGSYEQYF; CDR3 DNA: TGTGCCAGCAGCCAGGATCTAGCGGGGTCCTACGAGCAGTACTTC
V gene: TRBV28; J gene: TRBJ1-2; D gene: -; clone size: many; CDR3 protein: CASSLLPRPGSNYGYTF; CDR3 DNA: TGTGCCAGCAGTTTATTACCCCGACCAGGCTCTAACTATGGCTACACCTTC
V gene: TRBV23-1; J gene: TRBJ1-2; D gene: -; clone size: few; CDR3 protein: CASSPQGGYGYTF; CDR3 DNA: TGCGCCAGCAGCCCCCAAGGAGGCTATGGCTACACCTTC
V gene: TRBV7-2; J gene: TRBJ2-3; D gene: TRBD2; clone size: few; CDR3 protein: CASSFEWTSGMRGTQYF; CDR3 DNA: TGTGCCAGCAGCTTCGAATGGACTAGCGGGATGCGGGGTACGCAGTATTTT
V gene: TRBV7-2; J gene: TRBJ2-7; D gene: -; clone size: -; CDR3 protein: CASSLTTGTYEQYF; CDR3 DNA: TGTGCCAGCAGCTTAACGACGGGAACCTACGAGCAGTACTTC
V gene: TRBV7-9; J gene: TRBJ2-3; D gene: TRBD2; clone size: many; CDR3 protein: CASSATSGSTDTQYF; CDR3 DNA: TGTGCCAGCAGCGCAACTAGCGGGAGCACAGATACGCAGTATTTT
V gene: TRBV7-3; J gene: TRBJ2-6; D gene: TRBD2; clone size: few; CDR3 protein: CASSFRSGRASGANVLTF; CDR3 DNA: TGTGCCAGCAGCTTTCGTAGCGGGAGGGCCTCTGGGGCCAACGTCCTGACTTTC
V gene: TRBV28; J gene: TRBJ2-7; D gene: TRBD1; clone size: few; CDR3 protein: CATLKPGGYEQYF; CDR3 DNA: TGTGCCACCTTAAAACCAGGGGGCTACGAGCAGTACTTC
V gene: TRBV7-2; J gene: TRBJ2-3; D gene: -; clone size: many; CDR3 protein: CASSLGPSSGTQYF; CDR3 DNA: TGTGCCAGCAGCTTAGGGCCTAGCTCGGGTACGCAGTATTTT
V gene: TRBV10-3; J gene: TRBJ1-1; D gene: -; clone size: -; CDR3 protein: CAISESAPGRAYTEAFF; CDR3 DNA: TGTGCCATCAGTGAGTCGGCCCCCGGGAGGGCGTACACTGAAGCTTTCTTT
V gene: TRBV15; J gene: TRBJ2-5; D gene: TRBD1; clone size: many; CDR3 protein: CATSREKVGQGVETQYF; CDR3 DNA: TGTGCCACCAGCAGAGAGAAAGTGGGACAGGGTGTGGAGACCCAGTACTTC
V gene: TRBV28; J gene: TRBJ2-5; D gene: TRBD1; clone size: few; CDR3 protein: CASRAGTGETQYF; CDR3 DNA: TGTGCCAGCAGGGCGGGGACAGGAGAGACCCAGTACTTC
V gene: TRBV28; J gene: TRBJ2-4; D gene: TRBD2; clone size: many; CDR3 protein: CASNSGGGVNIQYF; CDR3 DNA: TGTGCCAGCAACTCCGGGGGAGGGGTAAACATTCAGTACTTC
V gene: TRBV6-5; J gene: TRBJ2-7; D gene: TRBD1; clone size: few; CDR3 protein: CASSSGGQGARAEQYF; CDR3 DNA: TGTGCCAGCAGTTCCGGCGGACAGGGGGCAAGGGCCGAGCAGTACTTC
V gene: TRBV28; J gene: TRBJ2-7; D gene: TRBD1; clone size: many; CDR3 protein: CASSFRDRASYEQYF; CDR3 DNA: TGTGCCAGCAGTTTCAGAGACAGGGCCTCCTACGAGCAGTACTTC
V gene: TRBV4-1; J gene: TRBJ2-1; D gene: TRBD2; clone size: -; CDR3 protein: CASSQAVLAGAQQFF; CDR3 DNA: TGCGCCAGCAGCCAAGCGGTCCTCGCGGGAGCCCAGCAGTTCTTC
V gene: TRBV28; J gene: TRBJ1-5; D gene: -; clone size: -; CDR3 protein: CASSPETNQPQHF; CDR3 DNA: TGTGCCAGCAGCCCCGAAACAAATCAGCCCCAGCATTTT
V gene: TRBV7-8; J gene: TRBJ1-5; D gene: -; clone size: -; CDR3 protein: CASSLAGIQPQHF; CDR3 DNA: TGTGCCAGCAGCTTAGCTGGCATTCAGCCCCAGCATTTT
V gene: TRBV18; J gene: TRBJ2-1; D gene: -; clone size: many; CDR3 protein: CASSPQRSSYNEQFF; CDR3 DNA: TGTGCCAGCTCACCACAGAGAAGCTCCTACAATGAGCAGTTCTTC
V gene: TRBV6-5; J gene: TRBJ2-2; D gene: TRBD1; clone size: -; CDR3 protein: CASSYTTGEHGELFF; CDR3 DNA: TGTGCCAGCAGTTACACGACAGGGGAACACGGGGAGCTGTTTTTT
V gene: TRBV7-6; J gene: TRBJ1-1; D gene: TRBD1; clone size: few; CDR3 protein: CASSPGDRGFMNTEAFF; CDR3 DNA: TGTGCCAGCAGCCCAGGAGACAGGGGATTCATGAACACTGAAGCTTTCTTT
V gene: TRBV4-2; J gene: TRBJ2-3; D gene: -; clone size: -; CDR3 protein: CASSRDDSTDTQYF; CDR3 DNA: TGTGCCAGCAGCCGAGATGATAGTACAGATACGCAGTATTTT
V gene: TRBV7-2; J gene: TRBJ2-1; D gene: -; clone size: few; CDR3 protein: CASSSLALNEQFF; CDR3 DNA: TGTGCCAGCAGCTCACTAGCTCTCAATGAGCAGTTCTTC
V gene: TRBV6-5; J gene: TRBJ1-2; D gene: TRBD1; clone size: -; CDR3 protein: CASSPGTVAGYTF; CDR3 DNA: TGTGCCAGCAGTCCCGGGACAGTGGCTGGCTACACCTTC
V gene: TRBV7-2; J gene: TRBJ2-3; D gene: -; clone size: -; CDR3 protein: CASSLRQSTDTQYF; CDR3 DNA: TGTGCCAGCAGTTTGCGGCAGTCCACAGATACGCAGTATTTT
V gene: TRBV7-3; J gene: TRBJ2-2; D gene: TRBD2; clone size: few; CDR3 protein: CASSPPSGRGTGELFF; CDR3 DNA: TGTGCCAGCAGCCCACCCAGCGGGAGGGGCACCGGGGAGCTGTTTTTT
V gene: TRBV30; J gene: TRBJ2-1; D gene: -; clone size: few; CDR3 protein: CAWGPSHNEQFF; CDR3 DNA: TGTGCCTGGGGCCCCTCGCACAATGAGCAGTTCTTC
V gene: TRBV10-3; J gene: TRBJ2-3; D gene: TRBD1; clone size: -; CDR3 protein: CAINGQGADTQYF; CDR3 DNA: TGTGCCATCAATGGACAGGGCGCAGATACGCAGTATTTT
V gene: TRBV2; J gene: TRBJ2-5; D gene: TRBD1; clone size: few; CDR3 protein: CASRPRQGPQETQYF; CDR3 DNA: TGTGCCAGCAGGCCTAGACAGGGCCCTCAAGAGACCCAGTACTTC
V gene: TRBV5-1; J gene: TRBJ1-3; D gene: -; clone size: few; CDR3 protein: CASSLGATGNTIYF; CDR3 DNA: TGCGCCAGCAGCTTGGGGGCTACTGGAAACACCATATATTTT
V gene: TRBV7-9; J gene: TRBJ2-7; D gene: -; clone size: few; CDR3 protein: CASSLAGVNYEQYF; CDR3 DNA: TGTGCCAGCAGCTTAGCGGGAGTTAACTACGAGCAGTACTTC
V gene: TRBV7-3; J gene: TRBJ2-6; D gene: -; clone size: few; CDR3 protein: CASSLAAGANVLTF; CDR3 DNA: TGTGCCAGCAGCTTGGCCGCTGGGGCCAACGTCCTGACTTTC
V gene: TRBV29-1; J gene: TRBJ2-1; D gene: -; clone size: -; CDR3 protein: CSVDPGHNEQFF; CDR3 DNA: TGCAGCGTTGACCCTGGCCACAATGAGCAGTTCTTC
V gene: TRBV18; J gene: TRBJ2-7; D gene: -; clone size: -; CDR3 protein: CASSPTGSLYYEQYF; CDR3 DNA: TGTGCCAGCTCACCTACGGGTAGTCTTTATTACGAGCAGTACTTC
V gene: TRBV5-1; J gene: TRBJ2-7; D gene: -; clone size: -; CDR3 protein: CASSPTTTNYEQYF; CDR3 DNA: TGCGCCAGCAGCCCGACGACTACGAACTACGAGCAGTACTTC
V gene: TRBV2; J gene: TRBJ2-3; D gene: TRBD2; clone size: few; CDR3 protein: CASSGPGLETDTQYF; CDR3 DNA: TGTGCCAGCAGTGGACCGGGACTAGAAACAGATACGCAGTATTTT
V gene: TRBV5-1; J gene: TRBJ1-2; D gene: -; clone size: few; CDR3 protein: CASSIGAGDIYGYTF; CDR3 DNA: TGCGCCAGCAGCATAGGGGCGGGGGACATCTATGGCTACACCTTC
V gene: TRBV7-8; J gene: TRBJ2-3; D gene: -; clone size: many; CDR3 protein: CASSLSGDTQYF; CDR3 DNA: TGTGCCAGCAGCTTGAGTGGAGATACGCAGTATTTT